This TCR beta chain was identified in a study of T cell changes during pregnancy in multiple sclerosis (dated by TCRdb to the late 2010s). Regarding the research as a whole: The study looked at changes in the T cell repertoire across pregnancy in women with multiple sclerosis.

This clone was counted between two and nine times. The antigen it recognizes is unknown. The input lacks base qualities; no much larger clone sits a single base away. Including cysteine and phenylalanine, the CDR3 has 15 amino acids. The only DNA kept is the CDR3, 45 bases in frame from the first base. According to the germline V gene, CDR1 reads SGHRS and CDR2 reads YFSETQ. The germline V and J ends show losses of 4 bases and 1 base respectively, and no gene match explains 7 bases of the junction. Library preparation employed the immunoSEQ multiplex PCR assay. TCRdb took over this immuneACCESS table, retaining in-frame rearrangements with V and J assigned. Such tables are incomplete; in checked studies, under half of the missing clones stem from an unresolved V gene, and the remainder is unexplained. The sample table records fewer than 140,000 clones; 85% to 95% of these occur just once. In total, the top ten clones hold approximately 1.6% of the sample.

The sample consisted of peripheral blood, taken after pregnancy. This TCR came from a female donor with multiple sclerosis, enrolled in a pregnancy study. This sequence uses TRBV5-1 and TRBJ1-1, with TRBD1 identical over 7 junction bases. The sequenced DNA is TGCGCCAGCAGCGTGGGACAGTTGAAGAACACTGAAGCTTTCTTT. Its translation is CASSVGQLKNTEAFF.